The 9 T cell receptor beta chains listed next were all sequenced from one sample in a study of T cells in localized non-small cell lung cancer. Some clones are missing from TCRdb's copy, which holds only in-frame ones; the method was immunoSEQ multiplex PCR. The table has around 25,000 clones, around 85% seen once; the top ten hold about 5.3%. The sample here was peripheral blood, taken before any cancer treatment. The source is a male donor at least 60 years old with stage II squamous cell lung carcinoma.

The chain joins TRBV7-2 to TRBJ2-6, with D unclear. V lost 0 bases, J lost 0 bases, and 9 bases lay in between. CDR3 size: 17 residues. CDR1 is SGHTA and CDR2 is FQGNSA in the germline V gene. The DNA for the CDR3 is TGTGCCAGCAGCTTAGCGTGGGGAAACTCTGGGGCCAACGTCCTGACTTTC. Its protein product is CASSLAWGNSGANVLTF.

This clone was counted only a few times. This sequence joins TRBV7-2 and TRBJ2-4, with 10 bases lining up with TRBD2. V lost 5 bases, J lost 6 bases, and 10 bases stayed unmatched. Germline loops: CDR1 SGHTA, CDR2 FQGNSA. CDR3 size: 16 residues. The CDR3 DNA sequence: TGTGCCAGCAGCGGACAAGCTACTAGCGGGGTAAACATTCAGTACTTC. This codes for CASSGQATSGVNIQYF.

The genes are TRBV7-2 and TRBJ1-2, with 7 bases fitting TRBD1. The germline V gene has CDR1 SGHTA and CDR2 FQGNSA. J lost 5 bases, V lost 5 bases, and 11 bases had no gene match. This CDR3 spans 15 amino acids. In DNA, the CDR3 is TGTGCCAGCAGCCTCCCCCCCGGGACAGCTTATGGCTACACCTTC. This gives the protein CASSLPPGTAYGYTF.

This chain links TRBV10-1 with TRBJ2-7; 9 bases are shared with TRBD2. There are 18 residues in the CDR3. Germline CDR1 WNHNN, CDR2 SYGVQD (reference sequence). J gave up 12 bases and V 2 bases, and 23 bases lay outside the gene matches. The CDR3 bases are TGCGCCAGCAGTGAGGAGGTTAGCGGGGGATACCTTAAAGTAAGTCGGTACTTC. This codes for CASSEEVSGGYLKVSRYF.

The table lists this clone with a count of one. This sequence joins TRBV19 and TRBJ2-7; 9 bases are a match to TRBD1. The J segment lost 2 bases and the V segment lost 7 bases, leaving 6 bases of the junction unmatched. The CDR3 has 14 residues. CDR1 is LNHDA and CDR2 is SQIVND in the germline V gene (reference sequence). The CDR3 sequence: CASNDRGRPYEQYF. The CDR3 nucleotides are TGTGCCAGTAACGACAGGGGGAGGCCCTACGAGCAGTACTTC.

The V call is TRBV18, the J call TRBJ1-1; TRBD1 is a possible D gene (5 bases). The CDR3 consists of 17 residues. The germline V and J ends were trimmed by 0 bases and 0 bases, with 14 bases remaining between them. Germline-derived CDR1 and CDR2 are KGHSH and LQKENI. The CDR3, as DNA: TGTGCCAGCTCACCACCTCTATCAGGGCTATTGAACACTGAAGCTTTCTTT. Translated: CASSPPLSGLLNTEAFF. The entire variable domain, with the rest obtained from reference TRBV18 and TRBJ1-1, is as follows: NAGVMQNPRHLVRRRGQEARLRCSPMKGHSHVYWYRQLPEEGLKFMVYLQKENIIDESGMPKERFSAEFPKEGPSILRIQQVVRGDSAAYFCASSPPLSGLLNTEAFFGQGTRLTVV.

The V and J genes are TRBV7-2 and TRBJ2-1; D tentatively fits TRBD1 or TRBD2 (5 bases each). The CDR3 consists of 13 residues. Looked up from germline, CDR1 is SGHTA and CDR2 is FQGNSA. Deletions cut 5 bases from V and 13 bases from J, with 18 bases between. The CDR3: CASSPQRGGSQFF. Here the CDR3 DNA reads TGTGCCAGCAGCCCGCAGAGGGGCGGATCACAGTTCTTC.

The rearrangement joins TRBV7-2 to TRBJ1-2, with a tentative D call TRBD1 (6 bases). Germline CDR1 reads SGHTA; CDR2 reads FQGNSA. This CDR3 comprises 14 residues. Between the trimmed V and J ends, which lost 1 base and 1 base, there was a span of 7 bases. CDR3 DNA: TGTGCCAGCAGCTTAGACAGGGTTAACTATGGCTACACCTTC. Translated: CASSLDRVNYGYTF.

J is TRBJ1-5 and V is TRBV7-6; tentative D call: TRBD1 (5 bases). In germline, CDR1 is SGHVS, CDR2 FNYEAQ. CDR3 size: 14 residues. V was trimmed by 5 bases and J by 6 bases, leaving 14 bases between them. Here the CDR3 DNA reads TGTGCCAGCAGCCGAGGAGGGGAAAGTCAGCCCCAGCATTTT. Translated: CASSRGGESQPQHF.